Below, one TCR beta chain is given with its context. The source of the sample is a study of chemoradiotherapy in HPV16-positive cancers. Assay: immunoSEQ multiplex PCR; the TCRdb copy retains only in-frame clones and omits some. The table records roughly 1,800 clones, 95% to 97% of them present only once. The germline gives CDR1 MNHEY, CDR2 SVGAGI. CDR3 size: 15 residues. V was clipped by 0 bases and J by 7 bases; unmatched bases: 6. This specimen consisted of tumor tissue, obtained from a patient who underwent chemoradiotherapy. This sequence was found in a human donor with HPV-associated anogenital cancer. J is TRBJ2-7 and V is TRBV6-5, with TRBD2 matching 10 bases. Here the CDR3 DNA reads TGTGCCAGCAGTTACTCGAGCGGGGGGGCTCAAGAGCAGTACTTC. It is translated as CASSYSSGGAQEQYF.